This record looks at one T cell receptor (beta chain) sequence and its context. Amplification used two nested PCRs: roughly 17 cycles, then around 9 cycles, on TCRalpha/TCRbeta cDNA. TCRdb re-called the 5' RACE reads; one entry per CDR3 protein, DNA not given. This sample's table has around 380,000 distinct CDR3 sequences. This sample was included in a study of monozygotic twins with inflammatory bowel disease. Researchers collected 2 to 2.5 ml of blood per donor. T cells were not sorted, and total RNA was isolated straight from whole blood. Germline values: CDR1 DFQATT, CDR2 SNEGSKA (reference sequence). This CDR3 spans 15 amino acids.

V usage is TRBV20-1 and J usage is TRBJ2-4. The TCR comes from a human donor with ulcerative colitis or Crohn's disease, or a healthy co-twin of an affected twin (not recorded which). Sequenced sample: blood. The CDR3 here is CSASILAVAKNIQYF.